Below are 27 T cell receptor beta chains sequenced from a single sample in a study of blood T cell repertoires in COVID-19. The assay was immunoSEQ multiplex PCR, and TCRdb's table has in-frame clones only and misses some. The data hold roughly 300,000 clones, with around 85% observed a single time. The sequenced sample consisted of PBMCs or T cells enriched from blood (not recorded which). These receptor sequences come from a woman between 50 and 59 years old who had recovered from COVID-19.

The V gene is TRBV24-1, the J gene TRBJ1-1, with no clear D. The CDR3 contains 13 residues. V was shortened by 2 bases and J by 1 base, with 4 bases between the two germline ends. Looked up from germline, CDR1 is KGHDR and CDR2 is SFDVKD. The DNA for the CDR3 is TGTGCCACCAGTGATTCAGAGAACACTGAAGCTTTCTTT. Its protein is CATSDSENTEAFF.

This clone has more than one count but fewer than ten. The CDR3 nucleotides read TGTGCCATCAGTCGACAGGAGAACACTGAAGCTTTCTTT. Translating it yields CAISRQENTEAFF. The chain links TRBV10-3 to TRBJ1-1, with a weak D call TRBD1 (6 bases). This CDR3 comprises 13 residues. Trimming left V 5 bases short and J 1 base short, with 8 bases between. Germline V gene data show CDR1 as ENHRY and CDR2 as SYGVKD.

The J gene is TRBJ2-3, the V gene TRBV12-5, with D tentatively TRBD2 (6 bases). Trimming took off 2 bases at V and 4 bases at J, with 10 bases between the two ends. The CDR3 runs to 14 residues. Germline CDR1 and CDR2: LGHNT and FRNRAP. The CDR3 protein is CASGLTSTSDTQYF. CDR3 coding DNA: TGTGCTAGTGGTTTGACTAGCACCTCAGATACGCAGTATTTT.

This sequence joins TRBV7-9 and TRBJ1-1, with D possibly TRBD1 on 6 matching bases. The CDR3 consists of 16 residues. V was cut by 5 bases and J by 4 bases, with 20 bases left in between. Germline CDR1 SEHNR, CDR2 FQNEAQ (reference sequence). The CDR3 protein is CASSVRDKGISTEAFF. The CDR3 DNA reads TGTGCCAGCAGCGTCCGGGACAAGGGAATAAGCACTGAAGCTTTCTTT.

This chain uses TRBV12-3 or TRBV12-4 with TRBJ2-5; 12 bases map to TRBD2. The CDR3 loop spans 13 amino acids. J gave up 11 bases and V 6 bases, and 7 bases lay outside the gene matches. The DNA for the CDR3 is TGTGCCAGCAGGCCGACTAGCGGGAGCCCACAGTACTTC. Protein: CASRPTSGSPQYF.

V gene TRBV5-1 combines with J gene TRBJ1-1; 10 positions match TRBD1. Germline CDR1 reads SGHRS; CDR2 reads YFSETQ. CDR3 length: 15 residues. V lost 4 bases, J lost 4 bases, and 7 bases stayed unmatched. In DNA form, the CDR3 reads TGCGCCAGCAGCGACCGGACAGGGGGAGCCACTGAAGCTTTCTTT. It is translated as CASSDRTGGATEAFF.

The V call is TRBV3-1 (or the pseudogene TRBV3-2), the J call TRBJ2-5, with a weak D call TRBD1 (5 bases). CDR1 and CDR2 from the germline V gene are LGHDT and YNNKEL (reference sequence). V dropped 1 base and J dropped 2 bases, with 11 bases sitting between them. This CDR3 spans 15 amino acids. The CDR3, as DNA: TGTGCCAGCAGCCAAGCGACAGAGAGACAAGAGACCCAGTACTTC. The encoded protein is CASSQATERQETQYF.

The chain recombines TRBV7-9 with TRBJ1-2, with 11 positions matching TRBD1. V lost 4 bases, J lost 2 bases, and 6 bases stayed unmatched. Germline assignment: CDR1 SEHNR and CDR2 FQNEAQ (reference sequence). The length of the CDR3 is 16 residues. CDR3 sequence (DNA): TGTGCCAGCAGCTACGGGACAGGGGGTCTGAACTATGGCTACACCTTC. Residues: CASSYGTGGLNYGYTF.

In DNA form, the CDR3 reads TGTGCCAGCAGCTCTCGAGGCGATTTCTATAATTCACCCCTCCACTTT. This sequence encodes CASSSRGDFYNSPLHF. The chain joins TRBV7-8 to TRBJ1-6; the D is unclear. The CDR3 covers 16 residues. Germline values: CDR1 SGHVS, CDR2 FQNEAQ. V was trimmed by 4 bases and J by 3 bases, leaving 13 bases between them.

V and J are TRBV5-4 and TRBJ2-3, with TRBD2 matching over 7 bases. Trimming at V came to 3 bases and at J to 1 base, leaving 11 bases not matched to a gene. The CDR3 contains 17 residues. CDR1 is SGHNT and CDR2 is YYREEE in the germline V gene (reference sequence). DNA for the CDR3: TGTGCCAGCAGCTCCCGTAGTGCGGGAGCGGGCACAGATACGCAGTATTTT. This translates into CASSSRSAGAGTDTQYF.

The chain joins TRBV5-8 to TRBJ1-1, with TRBD1 matching 8 bases. Germline assignment: CDR1 SGHTS and CDR2 YDEGEE. J lost 0 bases, V lost 3 bases, and 10 bases had no gene match. The length of the CDR3 is 17 residues. This chain's CDR3 is CASSSRTGSVVNTEAFF. The DNA for the CDR3 is TGTGCCAGCAGCTCGAGGACAGGGTCGGTCGTGAACACTGAAGCTTTCTTT.

The rearrangement links TRBV5-1 to TRBJ2-1, with 14 bases matching TRBD2. The V gene end was trimmed by 4 bases and the J gene end by 9 bases; junction bases not matched to a gene: 9. The CDR3 has 16 amino acids. Per the germline V gene, CDR1 is SGHRS and CDR2 is YFSETQ. The CDR3 bases are TGCGCCAGCAGCGCGGGACTAGCGGGAGCGGTGGGTGAGCAGTTCTTC. This gives the protein CASSAGLAGAVGEQFF.

The chain joins TRBV5-6 to TRBJ1-2; no clear D gene. The CDR3 runs 15 residues. V gave up 0 bases and J gave up 3 bases, with 12 bases separating them. Germline V gene lookup returns CDR1 SGHDT and CDR2 YYEEEE. CDR3 amino acids: CASSLELRVHYGYTF. The CDR3 coding sequence is TGTGCCAGCAGCTTGGAACTCCGGGTCCACTATGGCTACACCTTC.

The chain has TRBV18 and TRBJ2-5; D perhaps matches TRBD2 (6 bases). The CDR3 consists of 15 residues. CDR1 and CDR2 from the germline V gene are KGHSH and LQKENI. With 4 bases removed from V and 6 bases from J, the gap between germline ends came to 18 bases. For the CDR3, the DNA is TGTGCCAGCTCACAGTCTGCGGGGTACGGAAAGACCCAGTACTTC. Translating gives CASSQSAGYGKTQYF.

In regard to this clone: Other DNA sequences in this sample translate to the same CDR3. This chain joins TRBV3-1 (or the pseudogene TRBV3-2) and TRBJ1-6; D unresolved. CDR3 size: 13 residues. With 3 bases removed from V and 6 bases from J, the gap between germline ends came to 6 bases. The germline gives CDR1 LGHDT, CDR2 YNNKEL (reference sequence). CDR3 sequence reads: CASSQSSNSPLHF. CDR3 DNA: TGTGCCAGCAGCCAGAGTAGTAATTCACCCCTCCACTTT.

This clone was detected once. The J gene is TRBJ1-1, the V gene TRBV19; the D is unclear. With 7 bases removed from V and 1 base from J, the gap between germline ends came to 10 bases. The germline CDR1 and CDR2 sequences are LNHDA and SQIVND (reference sequence). The CDR3 sequence is 13 residues long. CDR3 protein: CASTRTGNTEAFF. In DNA form, the CDR3 reads TGTGCCAGTACTAGAACGGGGAACACTGAAGCTTTCTTT.

The chain combines TRBV18 with TRBJ1-5; 10 bases align to TRBD1. Germline-derived CDR1 and CDR2 are KGHSH and LQKENI. J was trimmed by 4 bases and V by 3 bases; bases with no gene match: 3. This CDR3 comprises 15 residues. This CDR3 reads CASSPTGGGNQPQHF. CDR3 sequence (DNA): TGTGCCAGCTCACCGACAGGGGGCGGGAATCAGCCCCAGCATTTT.

V gene TRBV9 combines with J gene TRBJ2-3; 12 nucleotides agree with TRBD2. V was clipped by 4 bases and J by 3 bases; unmatched bases: 15. CDR1 SGDLS and CDR2 YYNGEE come from the germline V gene. This CDR3 contains 19 residues. The CDR3 loop reads CASSRGGGTSGRTTDTQYF. Here the CDR3 DNA reads TGTGCCAGCAGCAGAGGCGGGGGGACTAGCGGGCGGACGACAGATACGCAGTATTTT.

This clone came up once. The chain employs TRBV5-1 and TRBJ2-1, with D possibly being TRBD1 (6 bases). The germline gives CDR1 SGHRS, CDR2 YFSETQ. V lost 0 bases and J lost 7, with 17 bases in between. The CDR3 is 16 amino acids. In nucleotides, the CDR3 is TGCGCCAGCAGCTTGGCCGTACAGGGCGGACGAAATGAGCAGTTCTTC. It encodes CASSLAVQGGRNEQFF.

This clone occurred once. V is TRBV18 and J is TRBJ1-1; possible D gene TRBD1, 6 bases. Trimming stripped 4 bases from V and 2 bases from J, with 14 bases between. This CDR3 has 15 amino acids. CDR1 and CDR2 from the germline V gene are KGHSH and LQKENI. CDR3 sequence: CASSRGQMENTEAFF. The CDR3 DNA reads TGTGCCAGCTCACGTGGACAGATGGAAAACACTGAAGCTTTCTTT.

The chain carries TRBV11-2 and TRBJ2-7; D not resolved. The V gene lost 5 bases and the J gene lost 4 bases, with 15 bases spanning the gap. The CDR3 runs to 14 residues. Germline assignment: CDR1 SGHAT and CDR2 FQNNGV. In nucleotides, the CDR3 is TGTGCCAGCAGCGGATCGGGTGGAGTTTACGAGCAGTACTTC. Protein product: CASSGSGGVYEQYF.

V usage is TRBV29-1 and J usage is TRBJ2-5, with D hard to call. V was trimmed by 2 bases and J by 2 bases, leaving 9 bases between them. The germline V gene has CDR1 SQVTM and CDR2 ANQGSEA. The CDR3 runs 13 residues. CDR3 sequence: CSVELRAQETQYF. Written as DNA, the CDR3 is TGCAGCGTTGAATTAAGAGCGCAAGAGACCCAGTACTTC.

The chain is built from TRBV10-1 and TRBJ1-1; the D is unclear. Trimming pared 7 bases from V and 1 base from J, leaving 10 bases between. In germline, CDR1 is WNHNN, CDR2 SYGVQD (reference sequence). The CDR3 totals 13 residues. The CDR3 loop reads CASKREKNTEAFF. CDR3 sequence (DNA): TGCGCCAGCAAAAGAGAGAAGAACACTGAAGCTTTCTTT.

The chain links TRBV18 to TRBJ1-3; 12 nucleotides match TRBD1. J lost 4 bases, V lost 3 bases, and 4 bases had no gene match. This CDR3 has 16 residues. Germline V lookup: CDR1 KGHSH, CDR2 LQKENI. In nucleotides, the CDR3 is TGTGCCAGCTCACCCCGGGACAGGGGGCCGGGAAACACCATATATTTT. Residues: CASSPRDRGPGNTIYF. The whole variable domain, filled in from reference TRBV18 and TRBJ1-3, reads NAGVMQNPRHLVRRRGQEARLRCSPMKGHSHVYWYRQLPEEGLKFMVYLQKENIIDESGMPKERFSAEFPKEGPSILRIQQVVRGDSAAYFCASSPRDRGPGNTIYFGEGSWLTVV.

The chain uses TRBV28 and TRBJ1-2, with D possibly TRBD1 on 5 matching bases. With 1 base removed from V and 8 bases from J, the gap between germline ends came to 11 bases. Looked up from germline, CDR1 is MDHEN and CDR2 is SYDVKM. The CDR3 covers 13 residues. The CDR3 sequence: CASSLYRGGGYTF. The CDR3 DNA is TGTGCCAGCAGTTTATATAGGGGAGGCGGCTACACCTTC.

The V gene is TRBV2, the J gene TRBJ1-4, with D maybe TRBD1 (6 bases). This CDR3 has 13 residues. Looked up from germline, CDR1 is SNHLY and CDR2 is FYNNEI. Between the trimmed V and J ends, which lost 8 bases and 7 bases, there was a span of 14 bases. The CDR3 spells CASGTGFSEKLFF. DNA of the CDR3: TGTGCCAGCGGCACAGGGTTTAGTGAAAAACTGTTTTTT.

The chain couples TRBV7-2 to TRBJ2-1; D is possibly TRBD1 (6 bases). The CDR3 has 15 residues. Germline values: CDR1 SGHTA, CDR2 FQGNSA. V shed 6 bases and J shed 0 bases, with 12 bases lying between them. The CDR3 is CASSQQGSSYNEQFF. CDR3 sequence (DNA): TGTGCCAGCAGTCAACAGGGAAGCTCCTACAATGAGCAGTTCTTC.